This entry lists 20 T cell receptor beta chains sequenced from one sample in a study of cytomegalovirus exposure and HLA in healthy donors. Primers: 60 Vbeta forward and 13 Jbeta reverse. TCRdb's table, derived via immunoSEQ multiplex PCR, lists solely in-frame clones and lacks some. The sample contains about 180,000 clones, around 80% of which appear only once. Sequencing used PBMCs. The receptor source for this set is a woman aged 40 to 50 in good health and CMV-seronegative.

The V call is TRBV30, the J call TRBJ1-1; D uncertain. In germline, CDR1 is GTSNPN, CDR2 SVGIG (reference sequence). The V and J ends lost 1 base and 7 bases respectively, with 7 bases between them. CDR3 length equals 11 residues. This chain's CDR3 is CAWSESGEAFF. The DNA of the CDR3 is TGTGCCTGGAGTGAATCAGGTGAAGCTTTCTTT.

The chain has TRBV7-6 and TRBJ2-3; D unresolved. This CDR3 is 15 amino acids long. Germline CDR1 is SGHVS and CDR2 is FNYEAQ. Trimming took 2 bases from V and 4 from J, leaving 13 bases between them. CDR3 protein: CASSLIANRADTQYF. For the CDR3, the DNA is TGTGCCAGCAGCTTAATCGCCAATCGGGCAGATACGCAGTATTTT.

This clone was seen more than once but under ten times. The chain links TRBV4-3 to TRBJ2-2, with 7 positions matching TRBD2. V trimming: 0 bases; J trimming: 4 bases; junction bases outside the gene matches: 2. The germline CDR1 and CDR2 sequences are LGHNA and YSLEER. This CDR3 region has 15 residues. CDR3 loop: CASSQELARTGELFF. The CDR3 region has the DNA TGCGCCAGCAGCCAAGAACTAGCGCGCACCGGGGAGCTGTTTTTT.

V gene TRBV14 combines with J gene TRBJ2-3, with D possibly TRBD2 on 5 matching bases. The CDR3 loop spans 17 amino acids. Germline values: CDR1 SGHDN, CDR2 FVKESK. Between the trimmed V and J ends, which lost 0 bases and 3 bases, there was a span of 16 bases. The CDR3 loop reads CASSQEEAITGTDTQYF. The CDR3 DNA sequence: TGTGCCAGCAGCCAAGAGGAGGCAATCACCGGGACAGATACGCAGTATTTT.

V is TRBV19 and J is TRBJ1-5; a weak D match, TRBD1 (6 bases). The CDR3 consists of 18 residues. V was trimmed by 5 bases and J by 7 bases, leaving 27 bases between them. Germline assignment: CDR1 LNHDA and CDR2 SQIVND (reference sequence). The CDR3 is CASSLLPHLTGSVQPQHF. CDR3 DNA: TGTGCCAGTAGTCTTCTACCCCATCTCACAGGGTCGGTGCAGCCCCAGCATTTT.

V and J are TRBV28 and TRBJ2-1; 9 nucleotides agree with TRBD1. J was trimmed by 7 bases and V by 5 bases; bases with no gene match: 12. Per the germline V gene, CDR1 is MDHEN and CDR2 is SYDVKM. The CDR3 sequence is 16 residues long. The CDR3 sequence: CASSITGQGKGNEQFF. Here the CDR3 DNA reads TGTGCCAGCAGTATCACGGGACAGGGTAAGGGGAATGAGCAGTTCTTC.

The chain combines TRBV5-6 with TRBJ2-5; D gene uncertain. Germline V CDR1 and CDR2: SGHDT, YYEEEE. CDR3 length: 15 residues. Trimming cost V 0 bases and J 0 bases, with 9 bases left between them. CDR3 sequence reads: CASSLGPGYQETQYF. The CDR3 nucleotides read TGTGCCAGCAGCTTGGGGCCCGGGTACCAAGAGACCCAGTACTTC.

The V and J genes are TRBV7-9 and TRBJ1-2; a weak D match, TRBD1 (5 bases). Trimming removed 5 bases at V and 11 bases at J, with 18 bases between. CDR3 length: 13 amino acids. Germline V CDR1 and CDR2: SEHNR, FQNEAQ (reference sequence). CDR3 sequence: CASSPGTLAKYTF. CDR3 DNA: TGTGCCAGCAGCCCCGGGACTCTGGCAAAGTACACCTTC.

The chain employs TRBV5-6 and TRBJ1-2; 7 nucleotides align to TRBD1. The CDR3 covers 13 residues. V trimming: 4 bases; J trimming: 7 bases; junction bases outside the gene matches: 7. Germline V gene sequence: CDR1 SGHDT, CDR2 YYEEEE. CDR3 sequence: CASSRTGLGGYTF. The DNA for the CDR3 is TGTGCCAGCAGCCGGACAGGCCTAGGTGGCTACACCTTC.

The chain is built from TRBV13 and TRBJ2-5; 12 bases match TRBD2. The CDR3 loop spans 17 amino acids. V lost 3 bases to trimming and J lost 2 bases; unmatched junction nucleotides: 7. Germline V CDR1 and CDR2: PRHDT, FYEKMQ (reference sequence). CDR3: CASSFKRLAGVQETQYF. The CDR3 nucleotides read TGTGCCAGCAGCTTTAAAAGACTAGCGGGGGTACAAGAGACCCAGTACTTC.

The chain carries TRBV5-4 and TRBJ2-5; D is ambiguous. Germline V gene lookup returns CDR1 SGHNT and CDR2 YYREEE (reference sequence). The CDR3 loop spans 13 amino acids. V lost 0 bases to trimming and J lost 5 bases, with 8 bases between them. CDR3 nucleotides: TGTGCCAGCAGCTTGGTTCCCCTGGAGACCCAGTACTTC. Its protein is CASSLVPLETQYF.

V and J are TRBV11-2 and TRBJ2-7, with 7 bases lining up with TRBD2. J was trimmed by 4 bases and V by 5 bases; bases with no gene match: 8. The CDR3 runs 14 residues. Looked up from germline, CDR1 is SGHAT and CDR2 is FQNNGV. The CDR3 coding sequence is TGTGCCAGCAGCCTCTTGAGAGCGGGGTACGAGCAGTACTTC. Translation: CASSLLRAGYEQYF. Variable domain in full (rest from reference TRBV11-2 and TRBJ2-7): EAGVAQSPRYKIIEKRQSVAFWCNPISGHATLYWYQQILGQGPKLLIQFQNNGVVDDSQLPKDRFSAERLKGVDSTLKIQPAKLEDSAVYLCASSLLRAGYEQYFGPGTRLTVT.

This clone was picked up a small number of times. The V and J genes are TRBV30 and TRBJ2-5; a weak D match, TRBD2 (5 bases). This CDR3 has 15 amino acids. V gave up 3 bases and J gave up 4 bases, with 18 bases separating them. CDR1 is GTSNPN and CDR2 is SVGIG in the germline V gene (reference sequence). CDR3 nucleotides: TGTGCCTGGAGGCCCTTCGGAGGAGGTCGAGAGACCCAGTACTTC. This translates into CAWRPFGGGRETQYF.

V is TRBV28 and J is TRBJ2-7; weak D call: TRBD1 (6 bases). In germline, CDR1 is MDHEN, CDR2 SYDVKM. Between the trimmed V and J ends, which lost 5 bases and 4 bases, there was a span of 21 bases. This CDR3 contains 16 residues. CDR3 bases: TGTGCCAGCAGTCCAACCCCGTACAGGGTACGGTACGAGCAGTACTTC. Its translation is CASSPTPYRVRYEQYF. The entire variable domain, with the rest obtained from reference TRBV28 and TRBJ2-7, is as follows: DVKVTQSSRYLVKRTGEKVFLECVQDMDHENMFWYRQDPGLGLRLIYFSYDVKMKEKGDIPEGYSVSREKKERFSLILESASTNQTSMYLCASSPTPYRVRYEQYFGPGTRLTVT.

The rearrangement links TRBV27 to TRBJ2-3; 8 bases agree with TRBD2. Germline lookup yields CDR1 MNHEY and CDR2 SMNVEV (reference sequence). The trim removed 5 bases at V and 0 bases at J, leaving 7 bases unmatched. The CDR3 has 16 residues. The CDR3 is CASSLTSGLSTDTQYF. The CDR3 DNA sequence: TGTGCCAGCAGTCTCACTAGCGGCCTTAGCACAGATACGCAGTATTTT.

The chain combines TRBV10-3 with TRBJ2-5, with 11 bases that match TRBD2. Germline V lookup: CDR1 ENHRY, CDR2 SYGVKD. The CDR3 totals 15 residues. Trimming removed 5 bases from V and 4 bases from J; junction bases left unmatched: 6. In DNA form, the CDR3 reads TGTGCCATCAGTACCTTAGCGGGGGGGCGAGAGACCCAGTACTTC. Its protein product is CAISTLAGGRETQYF.

CDR3 sequence: CATSRVTGVDGYTF. CDR3 sequence (DNA): TGTGCCACCAGCAGGGTTACAGGGGTCGATGGCTACACCTTC. J is TRBJ1-2 and V is TRBV15; 7 bases align to TRBD1. The CDR3 length is 14 residues. CDR1 and CDR2 (germline): LNHNV, YYDKDF (reference sequence). Germline trimming cut 3 bases from V and 6 bases from J; bases unmatched to any gene: 7.

Only a few counts were recorded for this clone. V and J are TRBV6-6 and TRBJ1-1; 7 bases are shared with TRBD1. This CDR3 is built from 15 residues. The junction had 3 bases not matched to a gene; V was cut back by 2 bases and J by 0 bases. Germline V gene sequence: CDR1 MNHNY, CDR2 SVGAGI (reference sequence). The CDR3 DNA reads as TGTGCCAGCAGTTACGGTAGGGGGCTGAACACTGAAGCTTTCTTT. Protein product: CASSYGRGLNTEAFF.

A few counts support this clone. The rearrangement joins TRBV28 to TRBJ1-5; D is perhaps TRBD1 (5 bases). This CDR3 region has 16 residues. Trimming pared 0 bases from V and 4 bases from J, leaving 13 bases between. Germline assignment: CDR1 MDHEN and CDR2 SYDVKM. The CDR3 nucleotides read TGTGCCAGCAGTTTATGGCAGGGTAGGGGAAATCAGCCCCAGCATTTT. Translating it yields CASSLWQGRGNQPQHF.

The count of this clone is one. The junction departs from the called germline gene at one end, perhaps through a read error. The chain combines TRBV7-7 with TRBJ2-5, with TRBD2 matching over 9 bases. Germline V gene lookup returns CDR1 SSHAT and CDR2 FNYEAQ (reference sequence). The CDR3 extends over 16 amino acids. In DNA form, the CDR3 reads TGTGCTAGCAGCTTAGTTCTAGCGGGGCCCCAAGAGACCCAGTACTTC. Translated, it gives CASSLVLAGPQETQYF.